The present TCR beta chain was sequenced within a study of OX40 agonist ivuxolimab in advanced cancers. CDR1 is LGHNA, CDR2 YNFKEQ, per germline. Trimming removed 0 bases from V and 5 bases from J, with 11 bases in between. The CDR3 is 16 residues long. Assay used: immunoSEQ multiplex PCR; TCRdb lists only in-frame clones, some missing. Counted here are tens of thousands of clones, 88% occurring once; the ten biggest clones make up about 3.7%. The TCR sequence derives from an adult with an advanced solid tumor such as melanoma, head and neck, liver or kidney cancer. The genes are TRBV4-2 and TRBJ1-6; no clear D gene. Sample: CD4+ or CD8+ T cells sorted from blood, taken in a trial of the OX40 agonist ivuxolimab. In nucleotides, the CDR3 is TGTGCCAGCAGCCAAGAATCATCTGGAGATAATTCACCCCTCCACTTT. It encodes CASSQESSGDNSPLHF.